This is a list of T cell receptor beta chains from one sample in a study of blood T cell repertoires in COVID-19. Sequencing used immunoSEQ multiplex PCR; TCRdb keeps in-frame clones, though not all of them. The repertoire consists of roughly 300,000 clones, with around 90% occurring once and the leading ten covering about 9.8%. Sequencing was done on a sample of peripheral blood. The receptors were gathered from a man between 18 and 35 years old with active or convalescent COVID-19. CDR3s include the opening cysteine and the closing phenylalanine or tryptophan. A D gene is named only where the DNA matches it firmly. Only part of the rows carry a size: once, few, many, or a class if the clone is expanded.

d_call j_call v_call clone_size cdr3_aa cdr3_nt
TRBD2 TRBJ2-3 TRBV9 NA CASSPGTSGAGSDTQYF TGTGCCAGCAGCCCCGGGACTAGCGGGGCAGGGTCAGATACGCAGTATTTT
NA TRBJ1-3 TRBV2 NA CASSGQVQVDF TGTGCCAGCAGTGGGCAGGTCCAAGTAGATTTT
NA TRBJ1-3 TRBV9 few CASSGTEGNTIYF TGTGCCAGCAGCGGGACAGAGGGAAACACCATATATTTT
NA TRBJ1-5 TRBV27 few CASSQANQPQHF TGTGCCAGCAGCCAGGCCAATCAGCCCCAGCATTTT
NA TRBJ1-1 TRBV6-5 NA CASSYPGQMNTEAFF TGTGCCAGCAGTTACCCCGGACAGATGAACACTGAAGCTTTCTTT
TRBD1 TRBJ1-1 TRBV6-5 NA CASSRTGEAFF TGTGCCAGCAGCCGGACAGGGGAAGCTTTCTTT
NA TRBJ1-3 TRBV11-2 NA CASSPLTGSGNTIYF TGTGCCAGCAGCCCATTAACCGGCTCTGGAAACACCATATATTTT
TRBD2 TRBJ2-2 TRBV4-3 NA CASSQDRTSGATGELFF TGCGCCAGCAGCCAAGATCGCACTAGCGGGGCCACCGGGGAGCTGTTTTTT
TRBD1 TRBJ1-2 TRBV24-1 NA CATSDGRQGGNYGYTF TGTGCCACCAGTGATGGACGACAGGGCGGGAACTATGGCTACACCTTC
NA TRBJ1-6 TRBV5-4 NA CASSFDSSYNSPLHF TGTGCCAGCAGTTTTGACAGCTCCTATAATTCACCCCTCCACTTT
NA TRBJ2-7 TRBV9 NA CASSSVSSYEQYF TGTGCCAGCAGCAGTGTGAGCTCCTACGAGCAGTACTTC
NA TRBJ1-1 TRBV7-2 few CASSLGHREAFF TGTGCCAGCAGCTTAGGTCACAGAGAAGCTTTCTTT
NA TRBJ2-7 TRBV12-1 NA CASSRGLAGSYEQYF TGTGCCAGCAGCCGCGGACTAGCGGGGTCCTACGAGCAGTACTTC
NA TRBJ2-7 TRBV5-1 NA CASSIGTAAYEQYF TGCGCCAGCAGCATCGGGACTGCCGCCTACGAGCAGTACTTC
NA TRBJ1-1 TRBV5-6 NA CASSLATEAFF TGTGCCAGCAGCTTGGCTACTGAAGCTTTCTTT
NA TRBJ1-1 TRBV25-1 NA CASSDSSNTEAFF TGTGCCAGCAGTGATAGTTCGAACACTGAAGCTTTCTTT
NA TRBJ1-1 TRBV4-3 few CASSQALYGQTNTEAFF TGCGCCAGCAGCCAAGCACTTTACGGACAGACGAACACTGAAGCTTTCTTT
NA TRBJ1-4 TRBV7-9 NA CASSLKQGGGATNEKLFF TGTGCCAGCAGCTTAAAACAGGGAGGGGGAGCCACTAATGAAAAACTGTTTTTT
TRBD2 TRBJ2-1 TRBV28 NA CASSFAPAGGRDEQFF TGTGCCAGCAGTTTCGCTCCGGCGGGGGGGCGCGATGAGCAGTTCTTC
TRBD1 TRBJ2-1 TRBV6-5 NA CASLRQGKSEQFF TGTGCCAGCCTAAGACAGGGGAAGAGTGAGCAGTTCTTC
TRBD2 TRBJ2-1 TRBV19 NA CASSPGLAGGREQFF TGTGCCAGTAGTCCCGGACTAGCGGGGGGCCGGGAGCAGTTCTTC
NA TRBJ1-4 TRBV18 NA CASSPGQGKTEKLFF TGTGCCAGCTCACCCGGGCAGGGAAAAACTGAAAAACTGTTTTTT
NA TRBJ2-1 TRBV6-2/TRBV6-3 NA CASSHTVGQEESSYNEQFF TGTGCCAGCAGCCACACCGTGGGGCAAGAGGAAAGCTCCTACAATGAGCAGTTCTTC
NA TRBJ2-1 TRBV19 once CASSIVGYNEQFF TGTGCCAGTAGTATAGTCGGGTACAATGAGCAGTTCTTC
NA TRBJ1-1 TRBV25-1 NA CASSESHRAAFF TGTGCCAGCAGTGAATCCCACAGGGCAGCTTTCTTT
TRBD2 TRBJ2-1 TRBV4-2 NA CASSLAGPYNEQFF TGTGCCAGCAGCTTAGCGGGACCCTACAATGAGCAGTTCTTC
NA TRBJ1-2 TRBV5-1 NA CATAQETDYGYTF TGCGCCACCGCACAGGAGACAGACTATGGCTACACCTTC
TRBD1 TRBJ1-2 TRBV5-1 NA CASSLARSTGGSYGYTF TGCGCCAGCAGCTTGGCCCGGTCCACAGGGGGCTCCTATGGCTACACCTTC
TRBD2 TRBJ2-3 TRBV7-8 NA CASSLGVTGLAGTDTQYF TGTGCCAGCAGCTTAGGAGTGACGGGACTAGCGGGCACAGATACGCAGTATTTT